The 25 T cell receptor beta chains below all came from one sample that was sequenced in a study of OX40 agonist ivuxolimab in advanced cancers. Sequencing was performed with immunoSEQ multiplex PCR; in TCRdb, only in-frame clones are kept and a portion is missing. Here the sample spans 77,000 or so clones, about nine tenths being singletons. The sample in question was CD4+ or CD8+ T cells sorted from blood, obtained in a trial of the OX40 agonist ivuxolimab. The receptors derive from an adult with an advanced solid tumor such as melanoma, head and neck, liver or kidney cancer.

In its sample, this clone was seen a few times. The rearrangement joins TRBV28 to TRBJ1-2; D is undetermined. The ends were cut back, 3 bases at V and 3 bases at J, with 5 bases in the middle. The CDR3 consists of 12 residues. Germline values: CDR1 MDHEN, CDR2 SYDVKM. The CDR3 loop is CASSLEYYGYTF. The CDR3 DNA sequence: TGTGCCAGCAGTTTGGAGTACTATGGCTACACCTTC.

The chain employs TRBV5-8 and TRBJ1-2, with 9 positions matching TRBD1. J was trimmed by 4 bases and V by 10 bases; bases with no gene match: 8. The CDR3 is 13 amino acids. CDR1 is SGHTS, CDR2 YDEGEE, per germline. Written as DNA, the CDR3 is TGTGCCTCTGACAGGGACAGGGTCTATGGCTACACCTTC. Protein product: CASDRDRVYGYTF.

This clone has just one count. This chain uses TRBV4-2 with TRBJ1-4; D perhaps matches TRBD1 (5 bases). Trimming left V 2 bases short and J 5 bases short, with 15 bases between. CDR3 length: 16 residues. CDR1 and CDR2 from the germline V gene are LGHNA and YNFKEQ. The CDR3 is CASSQSPGGGNEKLFF. The DNA of the CDR3 is TGTGCCAGCAGCCAAAGCCCCGGGGGGGGGAATGAAAAACTGTTTTTT.

This clone appeared many times. The chain links TRBV5-8 to TRBJ2-2, with a possible D match to TRBD1 (5 bases). Germline V gene sequence: CDR1 SGHTS, CDR2 YDEGEE. V lost 4 bases and J lost 1, with 8 bases in between. The CDR3 is 14 residues long. For the CDR3, the DNA is TGTGCCAGCAGCCTGGGGCAGAACACCGGGGAGCTGTTTTTT. Its protein product is CASSLGQNTGELFF. The full variable domain, with the rest looked up from reference TRBV5-8 and TRBJ2-2, is EAGVTQSPTHLIKTRGQQATLRCSPISGHTSVYWYQQALGLGLQFLLWYDEGEERNRGNFPPRFSGRQFPNYSSELNVNALELEDSALYLCASSLGQNTGELFFGEGSRLTVL.

The gene calls are TRBV19 and TRBJ1-2; tentative D call: TRBD1 (6 bases). CDR3 length: 13 amino acids. V shed 6 bases and J shed 8 bases, with 16 bases lying between them. From germline, CDR1 is LNHDA and CDR2 SQIVND (reference sequence). This CDR3 reads CASSSTGARGYTF. The DNA for the CDR3 is TGTGCCAGTAGCTCAACGGGGGCAAGAGGCTACACCTTC.

The genes are TRBV7-2 and TRBJ2-3; D might be TRBD1 or TRBD2, each matching 5 bases. The V gene lost 7 bases and the J gene lost 5 bases, with 13 bases spanning the gap. CDR1 is SGHTA and CDR2 is FQGNSA in the germline V gene. The CDR3 is 13 amino acids. The CDR3 protein is CASNPGAQDTQYF. The CDR3 bases are TGTGCCAGCAATCCCGGGGCCCAAGATACGCAGTATTTT.

The chain joins TRBV7-2 to TRBJ2-2; TRBD2 matches 7 bases. Germline lookup yields CDR1 SGHTA and CDR2 FQGNSA. The CDR3 spans 15 residues. J gave up 6 bases and V 0 bases, and 4 bases lay outside the gene matches. The CDR3: CASSLALADPGELFF. The DNA of the CDR3 is TGTGCCAGCAGCTTAGCCCTAGCGGACCCCGGGGAGCTGTTTTTT.

The V and J genes are TRBV6-6 and TRBJ2-5; 9 positions match TRBD1. V shed 6 bases, J shed 7 bases, and the junction held 9 bases outside the gene matches. Germline loops: CDR1 MNHNY, CDR2 SVGAGI (reference sequence). The CDR3 is 14 residues long. This CDR3 reads CASSDTGGAGTQYF. The CDR3 DNA is TGTGCCAGCAGCGATACAGGGGGCGCGGGGACCCAGTACTTC.

V and J are TRBV6-5 and TRBJ1-2; no clear D. Trimming removed 2 bases at V and 0 bases at J, with 10 bases between. The CDR3 runs 15 residues. Germline lookup yields CDR1 MNHEY and CDR2 SVGAGI. The CDR3 sequence is CASSYLVDTNYGYTF. The CDR3 DNA follows: TGTGCCAGCAGTTACCTAGTCGACACTAACTATGGCTACACCTTC.

V and J are TRBV18 and TRBJ2-2, with TRBD1 matching 11 bases. The CDR3 is 16 residues long. The ends lost 2 bases at V and 3 bases at J; junction bases unmatched: 2. The V gene's germline CDR1 is KGHSH and CDR2 LQKENI. CDR3 DNA sequence: TGTGCCAGCTCACCATGGGACAGGGGGGACACCGGGGAGCTGTTTTTT. Its translation is CASSPWDRGDTGELFF.

This clone was observed a few times. V usage is TRBV19 and J usage is TRBJ1-5, with 7 bases fitting TRBD1. The germline V gene has CDR1 LNHDA and CDR2 SQIVND (reference sequence). V lost 7 bases and J lost 0; bases outside the gene matches: 9. This CDR3 comprises 16 residues. CDR3 sequence reads: CASIPKGQVSNQPQHF. The CDR3, as DNA: TGTGCCAGTATCCCAAAAGGACAGGTTAGCAATCAGCCCCAGCATTTT.

The rearrangement joins TRBV5-8 to TRBJ2-7, with D perhaps matching TRBD1 (5 bases). Trimming shortened V by 4 bases and J by 0 bases, and 14 bases separated the two germline ends. This CDR3 has 15 residues. CDR1 and CDR2 from the germline V gene are SGHTS and YDEGEE. The CDR3 bases are TGTGCCAGCAGCCCTATTAGGGGCACCTCCTACGAGCAGTACTTC. Its translation is CASSPIRGTSYEQYF.

The rearrangement joins TRBV7-8 to TRBJ2-7; D ambiguous. CDR1 SGHVS and CDR2 FQNEAQ come from the germline V gene. The CDR3 spans 15 residues. Trimming took 2 bases from V and 2 from J, leaving 13 bases between them. CDR3 nucleotides: TGTGCCAGCAGCTTAACTTGGGCACCGACCTACGAGCAGTACTTC. This translates into CASSLTWAPTYEQYF.

This rearrangement joins TRBV11-2 to TRBJ2-1; 8 bases agree with TRBD2. CDR3 length: 15 residues. Germline assignment: CDR1 SGHAT and CDR2 FQNNGV. V was pared by 1 base and J by 6 bases, with 5 bases of the junction left unmatched. The CDR3: CASSLARTSPNEQFF. CDR3 sequence (DNA): TGTGCCAGCAGCTTAGCCCGGACTAGCCCCAATGAGCAGTTCTTC.

The chain couples TRBV6-5 to TRBJ2-3, with TRBD2 identical over 9 bases. Germline V lookup: CDR1 MNHEY, CDR2 SVGAGI. The CDR3 has 15 residues. With 5 bases clipped from V and 5 bases from J, the junction kept 8 bases outside the gene matches. CDR3 amino acids: CASSPRAGGGDTQYF. DNA for the CDR3: TGTGCCAGCAGTCCCCGAGCGGGGGGTGGAGATACGCAGTATTTT.

The chain joins TRBV2 to TRBJ2-5; TRBD2 matches at 8 bases. From germline, CDR1 is SNHLY and CDR2 FYNNEI. The CDR3 runs to 13 residues. V gave up 5 bases and J gave up 3 bases; unmatched junction bases: 2. The CDR3 loop is CASSPGREETQYF. CDR3 bases: TGTGCCAGCAGTCCCGGGAGGGAAGAGACCCAGTACTTC.

The table lists this clone with a count of one. The chain links TRBV15 to TRBJ1-3; D remains unclear. Germline lookup yields CDR1 LNHNV and CDR2 YYDKDF (reference sequence). Between the trimmed V and J ends, which lost 0 bases and 0 bases, there was a span of 9 bases. The CDR3 extends over 16 amino acids. The CDR3 region is CATSREEQVSGNTIYF. The CDR3 nucleotides are TGTGCCACCAGCAGAGAGGAGCAGGTCTCTGGAAACACCATATATTTT.

The V call is TRBV6-6, the J call TRBJ1-5; tentatively, D is TRBD1 (6 bases). This CDR3 has 13 amino acids. Germline V lookup: CDR1 MNHNY, CDR2 SVGAGI (reference sequence). V was shortened by 2 bases and J by 6 bases, with 8 bases between the two germline ends. The CDR3 protein is CASSYTGSQPQHF. CDR3 coding DNA: TGTGCCAGCAGTTACACAGGGAGTCAGCCCCAGCATTTT.

This clone is a singleton in its sample. The genes are TRBV18 and TRBJ2-2, with D unclear. V was clipped by 2 bases and J by 0 bases, with 16 bases between them. The CDR3 runs 18 residues. Germline CDR1 and CDR2: KGHSH and LQKENI. The CDR3 DNA is TGTGCCAGCTCACCAAGGTCGGCGGCCGGGTCGAACACCGGGGAGCTGTTTTTT. It is translated as CASSPRSAAGSNTGELFF. The full variable domain, rest sourced from reference TRBV18 and TRBJ2-2, is NAGVMQNPRHLVRRRGQEARLRCSPMKGHSHVYWYRQLPEEGLKFMVYLQKENIIDESGMPKERFSAEFPKEGPSILRIQQVVRGDSAAYFCASSPRSAAGSNTGELFFGEGSRLTVL.

The chain combines TRBV4-2 with TRBJ2-1; D possibly corresponds to TRBD2 (5 bases). CDR3 length: 17 amino acids. Trimming stripped 1 base from V and 0 bases from J, with 13 bases between. Germline assignment: CDR1 LGHNA and CDR2 YNFKEQ. CDR3 in DNA: TGTGCCAGCAGCCAAGGTCTTAGCGAAAGCTCCTACAATGAGCAGTTCTTC. Its translation is CASSQGLSESSYNEQFF.

The rearrangement links TRBV5-1 to TRBJ2-7; D is undetermined. Germline V gene data show CDR1 as SGHRS and CDR2 as YFSETQ. Between the trimmed V and J ends, which lost 1 base and 3 bases, there was a span of 8 bases. This CDR3 has 13 residues. The CDR3: CASSLFSDYEQYF. The CDR3, as DNA: TGCGCCAGCAGCTTGTTTTCAGACTACGAGCAGTACTTC.

The V and J genes are TRBV10-3 and TRBJ1-2, with TRBD1 matching over 8 bases. J gave up 6 bases and V 2 bases, and 8 bases lay outside the gene matches. This CDR3 spans 15 amino acids. Germline V lookup: CDR1 ENHRY, CDR2 SYGVKD. The CDR3 DNA reads TGTGCCATCAGTGAGAGGGGCAGGGGGCTCGATGGCTACACCTTC. Amino acids: CAISERGRGLDGYTF.

The chain is built from TRBV4-1 and TRBJ1-4; TRBD1 might be the D (6 bases). Trimming left V 1 base short and J 16 bases short, with 22 bases between. The germline V gene encodes CDR1 MGHRA and CDR2 YSYEKL. This CDR3 comprises 15 residues. As DNA, the CDR3 is TGCGCCAGCAGCCAAGGGGTGGTAGTAAAGGGGGGAGCGTTTTTT. Translation gives CASSQGVVVKGGAFF.

The V and J genes are TRBV27 and TRBJ1-2, with 8 bases that match TRBD1. Trimming at V came to 5 bases and at J to 8 bases, leaving 13 bases not matched to a gene. CDR3 size: 15 residues. CDR1 MNHEY and CDR2 SMNVEV come from the germline V gene (reference sequence). DNA for the CDR3: TGTGCCAGCAGTCCCACGACAGGGGTCCTTGGGGGCTACACCTTC. It yields the protein CASSPTTGVLGGYTF.

This rearrangement joins TRBV19 to TRBJ2-5, with 13 nucleotides matching TRBD2. The CDR3 totals 18 residues. CDR1 LNHDA and CDR2 SQIVND come from the germline V gene (reference sequence). Losses at the gene ends were 3 bases for V and 4 bases for J; bases not matched to a gene: 11. The CDR3 sequence: CASSMSSRLAGGRETQYF. The CDR3 DNA reads as TGTGCCAGTAGTATGTCATCCCGACTAGCGGGGGGCCGAGAGACCCAGTACTTC.